This T cell receptor (beta chain) derives from a study of control samples from healthy donors and cancer patients. TCRdb keeps only in-frame clones here, not all; method: immunoSEQ multiplex PCR. The data hold approximately 160,000 clones, with 92% observed a single time. The CDR3 has 15 amino acids. Trimming took off 0 bases at V and 3 bases at J, with 9 bases between the two ends. CDR1 and CDR2 (germline): LNHNV, YYDKDF (reference sequence). Sequencing was performed on blood. The TCR sequence derives from a woman aged 30 to 39 in good health. The chain is built from TRBV15 and TRBJ1-5, with a tentative D call TRBD1 (5 bases). The CDR3 nucleotides are TGTGCCACCAGCAGAGATCGGGGACCCAATCAGCCCCAGCATTTT. Its protein is CATSRDRGPNQPQHF.